The text below deals with one T cell receptor (beta chain). The antigen is not known. The data were obtained in a study of graft-versus-host responses after intestinal transplantation. About the study: Every one of the recipients received anti-thymocyte globulin induction and afterwards took tacrolimus and steroids for roughly 3 years.

Libraries were prepared by immunoSEQ multiplex PCR; TCRdb keeps only in-frame clonotypes and omits some of them. This sample carries roughly 97,000 clones, 91% of them seen once, and the ten largest clones take under 0.2%. Study-level points and caveats: Circulating GvH clones peaking coincided with falling HvG clones soon after transplant. Recipient marrow held GvH clones, some first seen in ileum or blood. Allograft clonal ratios (graft-versus-host to host-versus-graft) were high in patients who had graft-donor T cell macrochimerism.

The specimen was unstimulated CD4+ T cells sorted from spleen or lymph node cells, collected before transplant. This clonotype was obtained from a human donor who was the organ donor for an intestinal transplant.

The CDR3 loop reads CAISPYSGALPYGYTF. The CDR3 DNA follows: TGTGCCATCAGTCCATATTCAGGGGCACTTCCCTATGGCTACACCTTC. J is TRBJ1-2 and V is TRBV10-3, with D maybe TRBD1 (6 bases). The CDR3 runs to 16 residues. The germline V gene encodes CDR1 ENHRY and CDR2 SYGVKD. Trimming took 5 bases from V and 4 from J, leaving 20 bases between them.